This section outlines one T cell receptor beta chain sequence together with its context. V shed 2 bases and J 2 bases; nucleotides not matched to a gene: 9. Germline V CDR1 and CDR2: DFQATT, SNEGSKA (reference sequence). The CDR3 has 16 amino acids. During its preparation, the TCRbeta library received unique molecular identifiers. A single record per CDR3 protein comes from TCRdb applying MiXCR to the PCR reads. The table has almost 250,000 distinct CDR3 sequences, over 20% seen once. This record belongs to a study of T-cell reconstitution after alpha-beta-depleted transplantation in children. The genes are TRBV20-1 and TRBJ1-5; 7 nucleotides align to TRBD1. Here the sequenced sample was PBMCs, taken before TCRalphabeta/CD19-depleted stem cell transplant. The TCR comes from a girl aged 2-10 years with Fanconi anemia, due to receive a stem cell transplant. The chain's CDR3 is CSARYSVGTGNQPQHF. CDR3 sequence (DNA): TGCAGTGCTAGATATAGTGTAGGGACAGGCAATCAGCCCCAGCATTTT.